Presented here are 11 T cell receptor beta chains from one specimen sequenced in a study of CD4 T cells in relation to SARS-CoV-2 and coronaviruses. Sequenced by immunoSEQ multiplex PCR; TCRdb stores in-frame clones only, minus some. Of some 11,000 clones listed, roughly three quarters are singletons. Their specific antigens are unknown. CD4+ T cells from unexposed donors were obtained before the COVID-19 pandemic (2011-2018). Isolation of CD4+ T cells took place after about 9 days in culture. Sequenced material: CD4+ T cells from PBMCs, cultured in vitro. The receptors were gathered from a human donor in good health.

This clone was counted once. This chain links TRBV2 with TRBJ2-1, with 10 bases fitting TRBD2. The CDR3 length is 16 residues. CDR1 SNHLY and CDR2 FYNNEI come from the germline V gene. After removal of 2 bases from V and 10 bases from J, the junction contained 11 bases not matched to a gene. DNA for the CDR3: TGTGCCAGCAGTGAACCAGCGGGAGGGTTTCCGTCAGAGCAGTTCTTC. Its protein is CASSEPAGGFPSEQFF. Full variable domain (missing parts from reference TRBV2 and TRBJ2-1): EPEVTQTPSHQVTQMGQEVILRCVPISNHLYFYWYRQILGQKVEFLVSFYNNEISEKSEIFDDQFSVERPDGSNFTLKIRSTKLEDSAMYFCASSEPAGGFPSEQFFGPGTRLTVL.

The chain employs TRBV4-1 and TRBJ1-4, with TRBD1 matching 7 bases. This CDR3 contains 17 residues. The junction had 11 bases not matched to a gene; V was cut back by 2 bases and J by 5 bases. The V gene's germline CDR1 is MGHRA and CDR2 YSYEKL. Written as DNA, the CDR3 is TGCGCCAGCAGCCAAAACCTGAGACAGGGCCCGAATGAAAAACTGTTTTTT. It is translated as CASSQNLRQGPNEKLFF.

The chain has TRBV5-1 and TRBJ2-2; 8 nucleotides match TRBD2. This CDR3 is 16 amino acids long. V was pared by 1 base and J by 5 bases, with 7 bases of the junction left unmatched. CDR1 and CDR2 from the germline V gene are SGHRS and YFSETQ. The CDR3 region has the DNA TGCGCCAGCAGCTTGACCCGGGGGGGCCAAACCGGGGAGCTGTTTTTT. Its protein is CASSLTRGGQTGELFF.

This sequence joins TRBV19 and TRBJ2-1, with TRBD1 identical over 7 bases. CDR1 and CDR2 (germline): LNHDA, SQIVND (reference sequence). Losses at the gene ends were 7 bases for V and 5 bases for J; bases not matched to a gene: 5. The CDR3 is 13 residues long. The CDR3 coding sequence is TGTGCCAGTACGTTGCAGGGGGACAATGAGCAGTTCTTC. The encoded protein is CASTLQGDNEQFF.

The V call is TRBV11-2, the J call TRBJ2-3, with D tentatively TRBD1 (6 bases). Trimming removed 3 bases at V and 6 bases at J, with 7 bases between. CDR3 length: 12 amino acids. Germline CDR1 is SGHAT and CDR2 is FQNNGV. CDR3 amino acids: CASSLQGDTQYF. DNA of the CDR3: TGTGCCAGCAGCTTGCAGGGGGATACGCAGTATTTT.

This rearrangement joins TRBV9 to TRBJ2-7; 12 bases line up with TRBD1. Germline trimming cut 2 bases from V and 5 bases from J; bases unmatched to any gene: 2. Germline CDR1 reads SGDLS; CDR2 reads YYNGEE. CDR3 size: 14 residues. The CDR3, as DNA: TGTGCCAGCAGCGTCGGGACAGGGGGCCACGAGCAGTACTTC. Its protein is CASSVGTGGHEQYF.

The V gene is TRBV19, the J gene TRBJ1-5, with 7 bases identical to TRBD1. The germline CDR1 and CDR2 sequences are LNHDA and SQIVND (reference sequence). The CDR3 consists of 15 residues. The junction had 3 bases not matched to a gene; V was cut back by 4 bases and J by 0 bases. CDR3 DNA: TGTGCCAGTAGTACGCCAGGGGGTAGCAATCAGCCCCAGCATTTT. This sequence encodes CASSTPGGSNQPQHF.

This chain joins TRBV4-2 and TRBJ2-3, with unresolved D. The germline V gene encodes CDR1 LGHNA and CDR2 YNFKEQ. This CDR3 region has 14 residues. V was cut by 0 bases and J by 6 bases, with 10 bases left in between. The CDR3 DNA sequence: TGTGCCAGCAGCCAAGAATTGGCTGGTGATACGCAGTATTTT. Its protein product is CASSQELAGDTQYF.

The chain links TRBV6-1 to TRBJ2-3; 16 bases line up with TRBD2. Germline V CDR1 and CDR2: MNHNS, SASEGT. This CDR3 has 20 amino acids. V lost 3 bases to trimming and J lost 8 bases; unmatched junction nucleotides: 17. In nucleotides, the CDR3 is TGTGCCAGCAGTGACCACTCGCCCGGGACTAGCGGGAGGGGTTTAGCTACGCAGTATTTT. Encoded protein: CASSDHSPGTSGRGLATQYF.

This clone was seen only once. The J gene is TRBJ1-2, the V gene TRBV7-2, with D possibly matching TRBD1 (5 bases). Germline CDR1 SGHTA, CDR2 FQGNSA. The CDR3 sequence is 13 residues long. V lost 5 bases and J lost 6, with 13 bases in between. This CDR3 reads CASSTRGGDGYTF. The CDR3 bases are TGTGCCAGCAGCACTAGGGGCGGGGATGGCTACACCTTC.

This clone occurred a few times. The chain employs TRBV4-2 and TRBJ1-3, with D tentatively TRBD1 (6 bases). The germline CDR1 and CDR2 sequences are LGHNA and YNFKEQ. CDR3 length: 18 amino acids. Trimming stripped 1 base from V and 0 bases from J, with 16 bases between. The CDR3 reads CASSQARTGPYSGNTIYF. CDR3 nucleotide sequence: TGTGCCAGCAGCCAAGCGAGAACAGGGCCCTACTCTGGAAACACCATATATTTT.